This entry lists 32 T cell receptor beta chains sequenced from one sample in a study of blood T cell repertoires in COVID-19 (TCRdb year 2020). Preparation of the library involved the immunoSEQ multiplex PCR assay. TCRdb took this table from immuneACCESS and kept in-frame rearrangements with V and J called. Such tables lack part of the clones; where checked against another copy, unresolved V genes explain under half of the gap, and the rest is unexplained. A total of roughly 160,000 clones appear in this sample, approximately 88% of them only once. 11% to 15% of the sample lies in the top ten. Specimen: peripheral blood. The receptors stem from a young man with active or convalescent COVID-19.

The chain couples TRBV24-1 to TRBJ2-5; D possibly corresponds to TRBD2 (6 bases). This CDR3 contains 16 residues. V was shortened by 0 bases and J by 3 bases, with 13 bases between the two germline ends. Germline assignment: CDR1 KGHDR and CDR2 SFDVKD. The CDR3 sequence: CATSDLHTSWEETQYF. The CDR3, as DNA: TGTGCCACCAGTGATTTGCATACTAGCTGGGAAGAGACCCAGTACTTC.

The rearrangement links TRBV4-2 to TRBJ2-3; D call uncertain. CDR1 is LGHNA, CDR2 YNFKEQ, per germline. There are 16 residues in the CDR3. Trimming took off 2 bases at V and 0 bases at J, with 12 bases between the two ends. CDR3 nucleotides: TGTGCCAGCAGCCAACGGGTGCGCGGAAGCACAGATACGCAGTATTTT. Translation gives CASSQRVRGSTDTQYF.

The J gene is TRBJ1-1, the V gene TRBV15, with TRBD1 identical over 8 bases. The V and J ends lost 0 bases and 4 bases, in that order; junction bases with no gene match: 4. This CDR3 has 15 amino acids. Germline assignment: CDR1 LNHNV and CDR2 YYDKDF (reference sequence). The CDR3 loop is CATSRDGQGGTEAFF. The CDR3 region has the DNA TGTGCCACCAGCAGAGACGGACAGGGTGGCACTGAAGCTTTCTTT.

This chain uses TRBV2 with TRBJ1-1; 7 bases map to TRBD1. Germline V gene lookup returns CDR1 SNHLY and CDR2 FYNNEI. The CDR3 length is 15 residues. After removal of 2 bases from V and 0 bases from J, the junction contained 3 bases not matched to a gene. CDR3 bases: TGTGCCAGCAGTGAACCGGGACAGATGAACACTGAAGCTTTCTTT. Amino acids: CASSEPGQMNTEAFF.

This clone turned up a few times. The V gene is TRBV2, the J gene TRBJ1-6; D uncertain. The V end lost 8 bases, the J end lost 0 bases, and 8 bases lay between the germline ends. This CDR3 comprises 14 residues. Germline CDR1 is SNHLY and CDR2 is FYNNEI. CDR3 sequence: CASEQSSYNSPLHF. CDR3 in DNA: TGTGCCAGCGAACAGAGCTCCTATAATTCACCCCTCCACTTT.

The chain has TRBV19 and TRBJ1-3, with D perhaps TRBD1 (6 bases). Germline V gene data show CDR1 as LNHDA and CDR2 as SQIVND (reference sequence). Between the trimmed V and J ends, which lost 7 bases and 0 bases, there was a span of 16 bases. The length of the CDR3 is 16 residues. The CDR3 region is CASNPLGGNSGNTIYF. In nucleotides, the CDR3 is TGTGCCAGTAACCCCCTAGGGGGAAACTCTGGAAACACCATATATTTT.

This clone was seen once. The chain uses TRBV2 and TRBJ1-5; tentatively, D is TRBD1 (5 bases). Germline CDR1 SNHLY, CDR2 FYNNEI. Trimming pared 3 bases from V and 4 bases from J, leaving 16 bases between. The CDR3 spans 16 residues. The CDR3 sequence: CASSEFRGERNQPQHF. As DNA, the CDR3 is TGTGCCAGCAGTGAGTTTCGGGGGGAACGTAATCAGCCCCAGCATTTT.

The CDR3 spells CASGSGDLLTGEQYF. CDR3 bases: TGTGCTAGTGGTTCGGGGGATTTACTTACTGGTGAGCAGTACTTC. The genes are TRBV12-5 and TRBJ2-7, with a tentative D call TRBD2 (6 bases). Trimming cost V 4 bases and J 7 bases, with 20 bases left between them. CDR1 is LGHNT and CDR2 is FRNRAP in the germline V gene. The CDR3 consists of 15 residues.

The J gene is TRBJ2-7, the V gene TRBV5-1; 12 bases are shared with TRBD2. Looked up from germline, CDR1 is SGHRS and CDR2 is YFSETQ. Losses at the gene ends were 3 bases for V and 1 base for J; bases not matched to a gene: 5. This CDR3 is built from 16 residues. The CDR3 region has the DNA TGCGCCAGCAGCTGGCCCCTAGCGGGAGGGTCCTACGAGCAGTACTTC. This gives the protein CASSWPLAGGSYEQYF.

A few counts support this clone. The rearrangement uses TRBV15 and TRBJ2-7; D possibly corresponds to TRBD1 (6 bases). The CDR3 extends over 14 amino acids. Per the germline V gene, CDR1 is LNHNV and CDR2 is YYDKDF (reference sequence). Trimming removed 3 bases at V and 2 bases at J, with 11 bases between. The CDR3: CATSRDSATYEQYF. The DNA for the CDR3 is TGTGCCACCAGCAGGGACAGTGCGACCTACGAGCAGTACTTC.

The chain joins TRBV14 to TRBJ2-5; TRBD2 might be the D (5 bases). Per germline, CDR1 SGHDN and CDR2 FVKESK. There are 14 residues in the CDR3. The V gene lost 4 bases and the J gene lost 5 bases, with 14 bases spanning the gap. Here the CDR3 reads CASSPLSGFETQYF. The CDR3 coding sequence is TGTGCCAGCAGCCCCCTGTCGGGATTCGAGACCCAGTACTTC.

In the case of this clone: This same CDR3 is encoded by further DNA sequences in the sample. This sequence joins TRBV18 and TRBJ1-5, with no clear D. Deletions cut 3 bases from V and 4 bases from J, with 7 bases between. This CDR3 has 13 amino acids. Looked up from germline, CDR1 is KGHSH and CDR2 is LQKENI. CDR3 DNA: TGTGCCAGCTCACCGGACTCTAATCAGCCCCAGCATTTT. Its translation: CASSPDSNQPQHF.

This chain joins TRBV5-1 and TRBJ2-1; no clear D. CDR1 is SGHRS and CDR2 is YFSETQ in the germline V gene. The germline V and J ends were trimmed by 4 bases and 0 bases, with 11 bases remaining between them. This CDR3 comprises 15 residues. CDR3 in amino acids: CASSALESSYNEQFF. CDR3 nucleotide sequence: TGCGCCAGCAGCGCGCTAGAGAGCTCCTACAATGAGCAGTTCTTC.

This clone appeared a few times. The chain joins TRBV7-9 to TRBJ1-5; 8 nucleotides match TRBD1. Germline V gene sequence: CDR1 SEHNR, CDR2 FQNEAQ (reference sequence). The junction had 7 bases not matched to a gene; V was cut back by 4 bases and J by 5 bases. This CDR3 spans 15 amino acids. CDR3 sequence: CASSSSQGAHQPQHF. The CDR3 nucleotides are TGTGCCAGCAGCTCTTCTCAGGGGGCTCATCAGCCCCAGCATTTT.

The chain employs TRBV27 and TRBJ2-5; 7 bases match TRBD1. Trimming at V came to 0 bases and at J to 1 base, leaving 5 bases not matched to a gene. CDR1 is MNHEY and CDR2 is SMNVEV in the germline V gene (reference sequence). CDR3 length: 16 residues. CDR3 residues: CASSLSPRTGQETQYF. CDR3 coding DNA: TGTGCCAGCAGTTTATCCCCAAGGACAGGCCAAGAGACCCAGTACTTC.

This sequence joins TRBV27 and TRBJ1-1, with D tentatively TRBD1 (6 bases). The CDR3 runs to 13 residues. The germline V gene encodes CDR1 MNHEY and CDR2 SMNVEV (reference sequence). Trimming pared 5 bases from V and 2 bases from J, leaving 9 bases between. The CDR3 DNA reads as TGTGCCAGCAGTCTACAGGGTAACACTGAAGCTTTCTTT. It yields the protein CASSLQGNTEAFF.

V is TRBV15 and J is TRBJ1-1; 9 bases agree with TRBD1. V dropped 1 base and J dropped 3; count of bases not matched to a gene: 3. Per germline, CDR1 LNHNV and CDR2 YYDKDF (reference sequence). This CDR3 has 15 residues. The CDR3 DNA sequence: TGTGCCACCAGCAGAGGGGGGACAGGGTACACTGAAGCTTTCTTT. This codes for CATSRGGTGYTEAFF.

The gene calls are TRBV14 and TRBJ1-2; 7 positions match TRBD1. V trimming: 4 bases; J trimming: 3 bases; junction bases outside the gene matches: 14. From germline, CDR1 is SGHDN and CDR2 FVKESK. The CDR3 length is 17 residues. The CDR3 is CASSRRPGGDKYYGYTF. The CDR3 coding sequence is TGTGCCAGCAGCCGTAGGCCAGGGGGAGATAAGTACTATGGCTACACCTTC.

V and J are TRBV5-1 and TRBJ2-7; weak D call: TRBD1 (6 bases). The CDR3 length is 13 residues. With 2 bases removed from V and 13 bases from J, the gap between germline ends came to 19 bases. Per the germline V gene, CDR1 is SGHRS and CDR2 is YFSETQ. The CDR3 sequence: CASSFDRSPATYF. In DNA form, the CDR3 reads TGCGCCAGCAGCTTTGACAGGAGTCCGGCAACTTACTTC.

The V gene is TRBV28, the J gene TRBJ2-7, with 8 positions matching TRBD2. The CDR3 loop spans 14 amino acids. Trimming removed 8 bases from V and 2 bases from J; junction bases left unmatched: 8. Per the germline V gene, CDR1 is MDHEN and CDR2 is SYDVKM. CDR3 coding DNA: TGTGCCAGCCTGGGGCGGGAGGTGCCCTACGAGCAGTACTTC. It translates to CASLGREVPYEQYF. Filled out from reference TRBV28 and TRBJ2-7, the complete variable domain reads DVKVTQSSRYLVKRTGEKVFLECVQDMDHENMFWYRQDPGLGLRLIYFSYDVKMKEKGDIPEGYSVSREKKERFSLILESASTNQTSMYLCASLGREVPYEQYFGPGTRLTVT.

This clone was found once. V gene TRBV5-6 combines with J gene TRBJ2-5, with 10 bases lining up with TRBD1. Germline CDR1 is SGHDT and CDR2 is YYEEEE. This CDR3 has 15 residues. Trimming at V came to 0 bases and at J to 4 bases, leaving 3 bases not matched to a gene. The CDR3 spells CASSLAGQGRETQYF. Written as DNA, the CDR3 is TGTGCCAGCAGCTTGGCGGGACAGGGGCGAGAGACCCAGTACTTC.

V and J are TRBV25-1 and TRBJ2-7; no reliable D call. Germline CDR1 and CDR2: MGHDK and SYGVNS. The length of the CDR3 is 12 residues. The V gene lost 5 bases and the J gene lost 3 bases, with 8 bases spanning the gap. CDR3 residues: CASSSSFYEQYF. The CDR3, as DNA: TGTGCCAGCAGTTCCTCGTTCTACGAGCAGTACTTC.

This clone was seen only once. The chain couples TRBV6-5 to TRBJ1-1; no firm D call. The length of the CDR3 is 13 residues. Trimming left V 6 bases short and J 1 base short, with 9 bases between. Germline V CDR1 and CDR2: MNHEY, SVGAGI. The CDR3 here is CASRVSGNTEAFF. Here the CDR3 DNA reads TGTGCCAGCAGAGTCAGCGGGAACACTGAAGCTTTCTTT.

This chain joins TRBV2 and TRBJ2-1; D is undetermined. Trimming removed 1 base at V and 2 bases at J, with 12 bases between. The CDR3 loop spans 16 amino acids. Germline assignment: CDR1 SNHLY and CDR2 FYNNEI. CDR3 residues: CASSEERIQTYNEQFF. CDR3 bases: TGTGCCAGCAGTGAAGAACGTATACAAACCTACAATGAGCAGTTCTTC.

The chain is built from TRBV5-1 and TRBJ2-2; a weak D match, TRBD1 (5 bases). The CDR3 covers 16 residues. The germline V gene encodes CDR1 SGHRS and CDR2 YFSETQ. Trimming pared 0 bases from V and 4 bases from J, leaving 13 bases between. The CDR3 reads CASSLARGAVTGELFF. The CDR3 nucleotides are TGCGCCAGCAGCTTGGCTAGGGGTGCCGTCACCGGGGAGCTGTTTTTT.

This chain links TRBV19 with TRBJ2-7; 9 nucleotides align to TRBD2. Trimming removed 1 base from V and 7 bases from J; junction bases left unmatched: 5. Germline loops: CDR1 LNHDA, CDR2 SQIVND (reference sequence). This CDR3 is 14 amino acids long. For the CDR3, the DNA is TGTGCCAGTAGTATAGGAATCCTAGCGGGGGAGCAGTACTTC. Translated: CASSIGILAGEQYF. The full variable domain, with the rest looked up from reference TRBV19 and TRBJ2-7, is DGGITQSPKYLFRKEGQNVTLSCEQNLNHDAMYWYRQDPGQGLRLIYYSQIVNDFQKGDIAEGYSVSREKKESFPLTVTSAQKNPTAFYLCASSIGILAGEQYFGPGTRLTVT.

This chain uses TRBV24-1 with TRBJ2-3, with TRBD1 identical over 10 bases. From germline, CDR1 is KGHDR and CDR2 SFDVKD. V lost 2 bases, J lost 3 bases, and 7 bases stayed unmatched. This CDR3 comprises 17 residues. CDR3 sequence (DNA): TGTGCCACCAGTGATTCTTCGACAGGGGGCGTAACAGATACGCAGTATTTT. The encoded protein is CATSDSSTGGVTDTQYF.

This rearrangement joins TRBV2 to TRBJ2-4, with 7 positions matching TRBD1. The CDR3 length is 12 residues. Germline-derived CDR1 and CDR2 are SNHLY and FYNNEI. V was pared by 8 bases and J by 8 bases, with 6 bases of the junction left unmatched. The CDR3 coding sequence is TGTGCCAGCGGACAGGTGAAGGACATTCAGTACTTC. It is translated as CASGQVKDIQYF.

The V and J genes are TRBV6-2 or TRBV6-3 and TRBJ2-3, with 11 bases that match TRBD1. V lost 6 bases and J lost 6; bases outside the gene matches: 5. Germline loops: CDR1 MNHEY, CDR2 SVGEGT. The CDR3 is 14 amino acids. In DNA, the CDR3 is TGTGCCAGCAGCGGACAGGGGGCATCCGATACGCAGTATTTT. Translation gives CASSGQGASDTQYF.

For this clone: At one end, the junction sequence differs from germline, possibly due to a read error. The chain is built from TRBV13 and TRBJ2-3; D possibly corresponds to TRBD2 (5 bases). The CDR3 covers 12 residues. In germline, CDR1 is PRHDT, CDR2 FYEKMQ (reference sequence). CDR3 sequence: CASNLRGDTQYF. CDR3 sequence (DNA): TGTGCCAGCAACTTAAGAGGGGATACGCAGTATTTT. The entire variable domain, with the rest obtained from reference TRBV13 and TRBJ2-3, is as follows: AAGVIQSPRHLIKEKRETATLKCYPIPRHDTVYWYQQGPGQDPQFLISFYEKMQSDKGSIPDRFSAQQFSDYHSELNMSSLELGDSALYFCASNLRGDTQYFGPGTRLTVL.

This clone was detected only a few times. CDR3 sequence: CASSLAQGTPNTIYF. DNA for the CDR3: TGCGCCAGCAGCTTGGCCCAGGGTACACCAAACACCATATATTTT. The rearrangement uses TRBV5-1 and TRBJ1-3; D possibly corresponds to TRBD1 (5 bases). Germline values: CDR1 SGHRS, CDR2 YFSETQ. Trimming removed 0 bases at V and 6 bases at J, with 13 bases between. The CDR3 loop spans 15 amino acids.

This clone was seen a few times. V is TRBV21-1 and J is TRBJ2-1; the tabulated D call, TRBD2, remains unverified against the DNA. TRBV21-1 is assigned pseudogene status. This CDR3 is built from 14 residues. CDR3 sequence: CARHGRAKNNEQFF. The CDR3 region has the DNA TGTGCCAGACACGGGAGGGCGAAGAACAATGAGCAGTTCTTC.